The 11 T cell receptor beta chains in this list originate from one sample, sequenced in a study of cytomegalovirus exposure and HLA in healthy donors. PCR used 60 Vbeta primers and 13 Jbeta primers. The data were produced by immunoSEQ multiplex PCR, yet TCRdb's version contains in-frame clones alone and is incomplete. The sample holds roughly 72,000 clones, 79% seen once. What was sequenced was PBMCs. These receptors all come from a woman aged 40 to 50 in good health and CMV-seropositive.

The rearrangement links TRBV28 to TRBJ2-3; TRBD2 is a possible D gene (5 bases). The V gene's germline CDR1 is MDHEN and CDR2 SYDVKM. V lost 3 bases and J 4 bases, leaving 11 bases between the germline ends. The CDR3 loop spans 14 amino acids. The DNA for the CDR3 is TGTGCCAGCAGTTTTTCCGGGGTGGCAGATACGCAGTATTTT. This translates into CASSFSGVADTQYF.

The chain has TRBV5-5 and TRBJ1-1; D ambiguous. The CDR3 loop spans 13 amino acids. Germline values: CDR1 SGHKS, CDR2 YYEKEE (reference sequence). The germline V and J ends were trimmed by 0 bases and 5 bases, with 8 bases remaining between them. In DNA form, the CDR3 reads TGTGCCAGCAGCTTGGTAACGGTTACTGAAGCTTTCTTT. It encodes CASSLVTVTEAFF.

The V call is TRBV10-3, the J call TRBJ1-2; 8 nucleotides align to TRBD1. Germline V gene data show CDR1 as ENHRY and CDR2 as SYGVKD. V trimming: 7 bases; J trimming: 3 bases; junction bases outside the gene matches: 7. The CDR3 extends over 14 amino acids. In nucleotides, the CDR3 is TGTGCCATCACTCCCAAGACAGGGGACTATGGCTACACCTTC. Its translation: CAITPKTGDYGYTF.

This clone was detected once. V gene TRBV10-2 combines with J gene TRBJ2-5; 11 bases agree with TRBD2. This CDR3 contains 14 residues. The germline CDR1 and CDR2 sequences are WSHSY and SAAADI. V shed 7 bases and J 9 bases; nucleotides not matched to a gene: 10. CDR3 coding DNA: TGCGCCAGCACAAGACTAGCGGGGCCCGAGGCCCAGTACTTC. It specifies CASTRLAGPEAQYF.

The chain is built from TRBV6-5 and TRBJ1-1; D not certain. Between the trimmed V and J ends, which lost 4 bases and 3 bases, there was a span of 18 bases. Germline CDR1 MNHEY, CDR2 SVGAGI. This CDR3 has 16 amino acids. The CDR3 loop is CASSFQKPPTYTEAFF. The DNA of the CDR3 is TGTGCCAGCAGTTTCCAAAAGCCCCCCACCTACACTGAAGCTTTCTTT.

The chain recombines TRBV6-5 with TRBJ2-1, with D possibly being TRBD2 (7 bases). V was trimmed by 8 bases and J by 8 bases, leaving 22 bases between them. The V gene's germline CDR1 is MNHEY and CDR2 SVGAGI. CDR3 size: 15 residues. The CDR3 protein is CASAPYNRGGYEQFF. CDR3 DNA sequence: TGTGCCAGCGCCCCCTACAATAGGGGGGGGTATGAGCAGTTCTTC.

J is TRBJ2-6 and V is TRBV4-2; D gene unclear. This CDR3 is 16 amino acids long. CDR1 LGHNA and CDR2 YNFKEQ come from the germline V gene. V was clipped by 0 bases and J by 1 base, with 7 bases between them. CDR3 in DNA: TGTGCCAGCAGCCAAGAGTCGGGTTCTGGGGCCAACGTCCTGACTTTC. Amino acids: CASSQESGSGANVLTF.

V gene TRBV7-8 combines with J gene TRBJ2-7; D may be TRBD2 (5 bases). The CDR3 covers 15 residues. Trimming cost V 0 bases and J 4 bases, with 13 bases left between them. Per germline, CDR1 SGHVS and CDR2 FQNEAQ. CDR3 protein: CASSLAIKTGYEQYF. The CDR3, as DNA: TGTGCCAGCAGCTTAGCGATTAAAACGGGATACGAGCAGTACTTC.

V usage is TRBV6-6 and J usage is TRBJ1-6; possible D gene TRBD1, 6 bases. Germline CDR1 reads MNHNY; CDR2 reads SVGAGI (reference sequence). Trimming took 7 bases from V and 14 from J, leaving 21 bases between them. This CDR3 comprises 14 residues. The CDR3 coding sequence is TGTGCCAGCACCAGGGGAGGGGCCTCTCGGGCCCTCCACTTT. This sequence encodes CASTRGGASRALHF.

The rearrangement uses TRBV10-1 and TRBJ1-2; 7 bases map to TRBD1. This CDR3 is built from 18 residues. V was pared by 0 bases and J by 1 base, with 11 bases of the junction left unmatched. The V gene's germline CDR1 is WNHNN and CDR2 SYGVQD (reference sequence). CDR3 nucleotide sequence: TGCGCCAGCAGTGAGTCACGTATTTCAGGGGGAGATAACTATGGCTACACCTTC. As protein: CASSESRISGGDNYGYTF.

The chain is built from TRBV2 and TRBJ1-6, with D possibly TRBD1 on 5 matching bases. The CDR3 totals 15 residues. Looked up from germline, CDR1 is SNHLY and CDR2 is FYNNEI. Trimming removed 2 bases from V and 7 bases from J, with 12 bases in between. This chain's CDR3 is CASSESVQANSPLHF. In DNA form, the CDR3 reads TGTGCCAGCAGTGAATCTGTACAGGCGAATTCACCCCTCCACTTT.